This T cell receptor (beta chain) was observed in a study of T cell responses to AZD1222 COVID-19 vaccine. In the study overall: Doses given second, at about 4 or about 12 weeks, were pooled. The study, taken as a whole, reports: Close to half of spike-specific TCRs reportedly recognize unmutated variant regions.

About this clone itself: No antigen is known for it.

The table came from immunoSEQ multiplex PCR; TCRdb's copy has only in-frame clones and leaves some out. The repertoire holds about 160,000 clones, with 75% to 95% as singletons. This TCR was sampled from an adult in good health. The sample in question was peripheral blood, obtained on day 0 of AZD1222 vaccination.

The chain's CDR3 is CASSNGPTGELFF. DNA for the CDR3: TGTGCCAGCAGTAACGGCCCCACCGGGGAGCTGTTTTTT. The chain is built from TRBV28 and TRBJ2-2; D ambiguous. The CDR3 is made up of 13 amino acids. Germline assignment: CDR1 MDHEN and CDR2 SYDVKM. The V end lost 5 bases, the J end lost 4 bases, and 8 bases lay between the germline ends.